The 30 T cell receptor beta chains presented below share a single source sample, sequenced in a study of control samples from healthy donors and cancer patients. The protocol was immunoSEQ multiplex PCR, while the TCRdb copy is restricted to in-frame clones and leaves out a portion. Of under 150,000 clones listed, around nine tenths were seen once; the top ten hold 6.5% to 9.5%. The sequenced sample consisted of PBMCs. All receptors derive from a man in his forties or fifties with head and neck cancer.

This rearrangement joins TRBV18 to TRBJ2-7; D is perhaps TRBD2 (7 bases). This CDR3 comprises 14 residues. Germline V CDR1 and CDR2: KGHSH, LQKENI. Trimming took off 6 bases at V and 4 bases at J, with 16 bases between the two ends. Here the CDR3 DNA reads TGTGCCAGCTCGCCAGGGAGGGGGATGTACGAGCAGTACTTC. This codes for CASSPGRGMYEQYF.

This clone came up a few times. The chain links TRBV9 to TRBJ1-5; D gene unclear. Trimming shortened V by 4 bases and J by 2 bases, and 19 bases separated the two germline ends. Germline V gives CDR1 SGDLS, CDR2 YYNGEE. The CDR3 contains 17 residues. CDR3 in DNA: TGTGCCAGCAGCCCTAGACGGAGGAGGGAGGGCAATCAGCCCCAGCATTTT. This gives the protein CASSPRRRREGNQPQHF.

This clone has at least ten counts. The chain joins TRBV4-2 to TRBJ2-1; weak D call: TRBD1 (5 bases). There are 17 residues in the CDR3. From germline, CDR1 is LGHNA and CDR2 YNFKEQ. V was pared by 5 bases and J by 0 bases, with 17 bases between. CDR3: CASSNSHQGSSYNEQFF. The CDR3 nucleotides read TGTGCCAGCAGCAACTCCCATCAGGGAAGCTCCTACAATGAGCAGTTCTTC.

The CDR3 nucleotides are TGTGCCAGCAGGGAGGGGAATCAGCCCCAGCATTTT. Amino acids: CASREGNQPQHF. The rearrangement uses TRBV6-6 and TRBJ1-5, with a possible D match to TRBD1 (5 bases). The CDR3 consists of 12 residues. CDR1 and CDR2 from the germline V gene are MNHNY and SVGAGI (reference sequence). V was pared by 6 bases and J by 4 bases, with 7 bases between.

V is TRBV24-1 and J is TRBJ1-1; possibly TRBD1 for D (5 bases). The CDR3 has 16 residues. The germline V gene has CDR1 KGHDR and CDR2 SFDVKD. Trimming took off 0 bases at V and 0 bases at J, with 10 bases between the two ends. CDR3 nucleotides: TGTGCCACCAGTGATTTGAAGGGACGGGTGAACACTGAAGCTTTCTTT. Translated, it gives CATSDLKGRVNTEAFF.

V and J are TRBV27 and TRBJ1-6; D is unclear. Trimming left V 5 bases short and J 0 bases short, with 5 bases between. Per the germline V gene, CDR1 is MNHEY and CDR2 is SMNVEV (reference sequence). This CDR3 is built from 14 residues. The CDR3 sequence: CASSQPSYNSPLHF. As DNA, the CDR3 is TGTGCCAGCAGTCAACCCTCCTATAATTCACCCCTCCACTTT.

The chain is built from TRBV11-2 and TRBJ1-3; no definite D call. The CDR3 covers 13 residues. Germline-derived CDR1 and CDR2 are SGHAT and FQNNGV. The V end lost 5 bases, the J end lost 8 bases, and 13 bases lay between the germline ends. CDR3 loop: CASSLWQRDTIYF. The CDR3 DNA reads TGTGCCAGCAGCCTCTGGCAGCGGGACACCATATATTTT.

The chain combines TRBV6-2 or TRBV6-3 with TRBJ1-5; a weak D match, TRBD1 (5 bases). The length of the CDR3 is 15 residues. V lost 5 bases and J 1 base, leaving 12 bases between the germline ends. Germline assignment: CDR1 MNHEY and CDR2 SVGEGT. CDR3 loop: CASSAPGRSNQPQHF. The CDR3 DNA follows: TGTGCCAGCAGTGCCCCAGGGAGGAGCAATCAGCCCCAGCATTTT.

V is TRBV4-2 and J is TRBJ2-5; D possibly corresponds to TRBD2 (6 bases). Germline CDR1 is LGHNA and CDR2 is YNFKEQ. Deletions cut 4 bases from V and 5 bases from J, with 14 bases between. This CDR3 is 14 amino acids long. This CDR3 reads CASSPLGGTETQYF. The CDR3 DNA sequence: TGTGCCAGCAGCCCACTTGGCGGGACGGAGACCCAGTACTTC.

The V and J genes are TRBV27 and TRBJ2-7; TRBD2 matches 13 bases. Trimming took 3 bases from V and 0 from J; bases not matched to a gene: 5. CDR1 and CDR2 (germline): MNHEY, SMNVEV (reference sequence). This CDR3 spans 17 amino acids. The CDR3 is CASSFGTSGTYSYEQYF. Written as DNA, the CDR3 is TGTGCCAGCAGTTTTGGGACTAGCGGGACCTACTCCTACGAGCAGTACTTC.

This rearrangement joins TRBV19 to TRBJ1-1; 9 bases fit TRBD1. CDR1 is LNHDA and CDR2 is SQIVND in the germline V gene (reference sequence). V was pared by 6 bases and J by 6 bases, with 8 bases of the junction left unmatched. The CDR3 runs to 14 residues. DNA for the CDR3: TGTGCCAGTAGCACAGGGGGCGGTGGCGCTGAAGCTTTCTTT. The encoded protein is CASSTGGGGAEAFF.

The rearrangement joins TRBV29-1 to TRBJ2-4, with D possibly being TRBD2 (6 bases). CDR1 is SQVTM and CDR2 is ANQGSEA in the germline V gene. Trimming removed 6 bases from V and 0 bases from J, with 9 bases in between. The CDR3 runs 13 residues. CDR3 protein: CSVRGTAKNIQYF. CDR3 DNA: TGCAGCGTACGGGGGACAGCCAAAAACATTCAGTACTTC. Using reference TRBV29-1 and TRBJ2-4 for the parts outside the CDR3, the full variable domain is SAVISQKPSRDICQRGTSLTIQCQVDSQVTMMFWYRQQPGQSLTLIATANQGSEATYESGFVIDKFPISRPNLTFSTLTVSNMSPEDSSIYLCSVRGTAKNIQYFGAGTRLSVL.

The V gene is TRBV19, the J gene TRBJ2-5, with D perhaps being TRBD1 or TRBD2 (6 bases each). The CDR3 is made up of 16 amino acids. Germline CDR1 and CDR2: LNHDA and SQIVND (reference sequence). Trimming stripped 6 bases from V and 5 bases from J, with 22 bases between. Written as DNA, the CDR3 is TGTGCCAGTAGAGGGGGGTCAGGGGCGCTTTGGGAGACCCAGTACTTC. Protein product: CASRGGSGALWETQYF.

The chain uses TRBV13 and TRBJ1-5, with TRBD1 matching over 8 bases. Germline loops: CDR1 PRHDT, CDR2 FYEKMQ (reference sequence). V lost 6 bases, J lost 5 bases, and 3 bases stayed unmatched. CDR3 length: 13 amino acids. The chain's CDR3 is CASSAGGDQPQHF. DNA for the CDR3: TGTGCCAGCAGTGCAGGGGGCGATCAGCCCCAGCATTTT.

The chain links TRBV20-1 to TRBJ1-1; a possible D gene is TRBD1 (5 bases). The V gene lost 3 bases and the J gene lost 5 bases, with 16 bases spanning the gap. The CDR3 totals 14 residues. Germline loops: CDR1 DFQATT, CDR2 SNEGSKA (reference sequence). CDR3 sequence (DNA): TGCAGTGCTAGTGGACGGCAGGGCGGTACTGAAGCTTTCTTT. Amino acid sequence: CSASGRQGGTEAFF.

The rearrangement links TRBV29-1 to TRBJ2-1; D gene unclear. This CDR3 spans 10 amino acids. Germline V lookup: CDR1 SQVTM, CDR2 ANQGSEA. The V and J ends lost 7 bases and 3 bases respectively, with 4 bases between them. For the CDR3, the DNA is TGCAGCGCATACTACAATGAGCAGTTCTTC. Translating it yields CSAYYNEQFF.

The CDR3 here is CASSSDGLYGYTF. CDR3 nucleotide sequence: TGTGCCAGCAGCTCGGACGGGCTCTATGGCTACACCTTC. The chain recombines TRBV7-9 with TRBJ1-2; D remains unclear. V was shortened by 4 bases and J by 4 bases, with 10 bases between the two germline ends. Germline loops: CDR1 SEHNR, CDR2 FQNEAQ (reference sequence). This CDR3 is 13 amino acids long.

This clone was counted a single time. The genes are TRBV4-1 and TRBJ2-3; 12 nucleotides match TRBD2. The CDR3 spans 19 residues. V trimming: 4 bases; J trimming: 2 bases; junction bases outside the gene matches: 13. Germline V gene sequence: CDR1 MGHRA, CDR2 YSYEKL. The chain's CDR3 is CASSLTKLAGGLFTDTQYF. DNA for the CDR3: TGCGCCAGCAGCCTGACAAAGCTAGCGGGAGGGCTTTTCACAGATACGCAGTATTTT.

The gene calls are TRBV5-4 and TRBJ2-1; no clear D. The CDR3 extends over 13 amino acids. V shed 0 bases and J shed 7 bases, with 8 bases lying between them. CDR1 SGHNT and CDR2 YYREEE come from the germline V gene (reference sequence). This CDR3 reads CASSLEGINEQFF. CDR3 in DNA: TGTGCCAGCAGCTTGGAGGGAATTAATGAGCAGTTCTTC.

This clone showed up just once. One junction end does not reproduce the germline sequence, and a read error may be involved. This chain uses TRBV5-6 with TRBJ2-3, with D maybe TRBD1 (6 bases). The CDR3 loop spans 14 amino acids. Germline CDR1 SGHDT, CDR2 YYEEEE. CDR3 nucleotide sequence: TGTGCCAGCAGCTTGGAGGGGGAGACAGATACGCGGTATTTT. This codes for CASSLEGETDTRYF. Looking up the rest from reference TRBV5-6 and TRBJ2-3 gives the full variable domain: DAGVTQSPTHLIKTRGQQVTLRCSPKSGHDTVSWYQQALGQGPQFIFQYYEEEERQRGNFPDRFSGHQFPNYSSELNVNALLLGDSALYLCASSLEGETDTRYFGPGTRLTVL.

The CDR3 nucleotides are TGTGCCAGCAGCGACAGGACAGGAGAAAATCAGCCCCAGCATTTT. Amino acids: CASSDRTGENQPQHF. The chain employs TRBV7-9 and TRBJ1-5; 7 positions agree with TRBD1. Trimming removed 5 bases from V and 4 bases from J; junction bases left unmatched: 8. The CDR3 extends over 15 amino acids. Germline V gene lookup returns CDR1 SEHNR and CDR2 FQNEAQ (reference sequence).

The V call is TRBV7-6, the J call TRBJ1-3; D not certain. CDR3 size: 16 residues. The germline V gene encodes CDR1 SGHVS and CDR2 FNYEAQ. V was cut by 1 base and J by 2 bases, with 12 bases left in between. The CDR3 spells CASSLGDIGTGNTIYF. CDR3 nucleotides: TGTGCCAGCAGCTTAGGCGATATCGGAACTGGAAACACCATATATTTT.

V and J are TRBV6-5 and TRBJ2-3; D ambiguous. Germline assignment: CDR1 MNHEY and CDR2 SVGAGI. V lost 5 bases and J 1 base, leaving 7 bases between the germline ends. The CDR3 sequence is 13 residues long. This chain's CDR3 is CASSRLGTDTQYF. Written as DNA, the CDR3 is TGTGCCAGCAGTCGACTGGGCACAGATACGCAGTATTTT.

J is TRBJ2-7 and V is TRBV28, with 10 bases lining up with TRBD2. V shed 6 bases, J shed 2 bases, and the junction held 4 bases outside the gene matches. The CDR3 consists of 14 residues. The germline V gene has CDR1 MDHEN and CDR2 SYDVKM. Written as DNA, the CDR3 is TGTGCCAGCAGAACTAGCGGGACGACCTACGAGCAGTACTTC. It translates to CASRTSGTTYEQYF.

The rearrangement joins TRBV20-1 to TRBJ1-1, with D unclear. The V gene's germline CDR1 is DFQATT and CDR2 SNEGSKA (reference sequence). This CDR3 is 11 amino acids long. V was cut by 3 bases and J by 5 bases, with 7 bases left in between. The chain's CDR3 is CSARRVTEAFF. The CDR3 region has the DNA TGCAGTGCTAGGAGGGTTACTGAAGCTTTCTTT.

The chain is built from TRBV19 and TRBJ1-1; a weak D match, TRBD1 (6 bases). CDR3 size: 15 residues. V dropped 5 bases and J dropped 4 bases, with 17 bases sitting between them. Germline CDR1 reads LNHDA; CDR2 reads SQIVND (reference sequence). The CDR3 loop is CASSLQGLRVTEAFF. The DNA for the CDR3 is TGTGCCAGTAGTCTACAGGGTCTTAGGGTCACTGAAGCTTTCTTT.

This chain joins TRBV12-3 or TRBV12-4 and TRBJ1-1; D perhaps matches TRBD1 (5 bases). V shed 6 bases and J shed 0 bases, with 8 bases lying between them. The CDR3 length is 13 residues. The CDR3 bases are TGTGCCAGCAGGTCGACAGTGAACACTGAAGCTTTCTTT. Translation gives CASRSTVNTEAFF.

The genes are TRBV2 and TRBJ1-1; no reliable D call. V was clipped by 8 bases and J by 7 bases, with 8 bases between them. The CDR3 spans 10 residues. Germline loops: CDR1 SNHLY, CDR2 FYNNEI. In DNA form, the CDR3 reads TGTGCCAGCCGGGTCGTTGAAGCTTTCTTT. Protein sequence: CASRVVEAFF.

The rearrangement uses TRBV28 and TRBJ1-4; D may be TRBD1 (6 bases). This CDR3 region has 14 residues. Per germline, CDR1 MDHEN and CDR2 SYDVKM. The V end was cut by 6 bases, the J end by 5 bases, with 13 bases between. CDR3: CASRRQAPNEKLFF. The CDR3 DNA reads TGTGCCAGCAGGCGACAGGCCCCAAATGAAAAACTGTTTTTT.

V is TRBV6-6 and J is TRBJ1-5; the D gene is possibly TRBD1 (6 bases). Looked up from germline, CDR1 is MNHNY and CDR2 is SVGAGI (reference sequence). The V end was cut by 7 bases, the J end by 4 bases, with 14 bases between. The CDR3 is made up of 14 amino acids. CDR3 residues: CASMGGWGNQPQHF. For the CDR3, the DNA is TGTGCCAGCATGGGGGGCTGGGGTAATCAGCCCCAGCATTTT.